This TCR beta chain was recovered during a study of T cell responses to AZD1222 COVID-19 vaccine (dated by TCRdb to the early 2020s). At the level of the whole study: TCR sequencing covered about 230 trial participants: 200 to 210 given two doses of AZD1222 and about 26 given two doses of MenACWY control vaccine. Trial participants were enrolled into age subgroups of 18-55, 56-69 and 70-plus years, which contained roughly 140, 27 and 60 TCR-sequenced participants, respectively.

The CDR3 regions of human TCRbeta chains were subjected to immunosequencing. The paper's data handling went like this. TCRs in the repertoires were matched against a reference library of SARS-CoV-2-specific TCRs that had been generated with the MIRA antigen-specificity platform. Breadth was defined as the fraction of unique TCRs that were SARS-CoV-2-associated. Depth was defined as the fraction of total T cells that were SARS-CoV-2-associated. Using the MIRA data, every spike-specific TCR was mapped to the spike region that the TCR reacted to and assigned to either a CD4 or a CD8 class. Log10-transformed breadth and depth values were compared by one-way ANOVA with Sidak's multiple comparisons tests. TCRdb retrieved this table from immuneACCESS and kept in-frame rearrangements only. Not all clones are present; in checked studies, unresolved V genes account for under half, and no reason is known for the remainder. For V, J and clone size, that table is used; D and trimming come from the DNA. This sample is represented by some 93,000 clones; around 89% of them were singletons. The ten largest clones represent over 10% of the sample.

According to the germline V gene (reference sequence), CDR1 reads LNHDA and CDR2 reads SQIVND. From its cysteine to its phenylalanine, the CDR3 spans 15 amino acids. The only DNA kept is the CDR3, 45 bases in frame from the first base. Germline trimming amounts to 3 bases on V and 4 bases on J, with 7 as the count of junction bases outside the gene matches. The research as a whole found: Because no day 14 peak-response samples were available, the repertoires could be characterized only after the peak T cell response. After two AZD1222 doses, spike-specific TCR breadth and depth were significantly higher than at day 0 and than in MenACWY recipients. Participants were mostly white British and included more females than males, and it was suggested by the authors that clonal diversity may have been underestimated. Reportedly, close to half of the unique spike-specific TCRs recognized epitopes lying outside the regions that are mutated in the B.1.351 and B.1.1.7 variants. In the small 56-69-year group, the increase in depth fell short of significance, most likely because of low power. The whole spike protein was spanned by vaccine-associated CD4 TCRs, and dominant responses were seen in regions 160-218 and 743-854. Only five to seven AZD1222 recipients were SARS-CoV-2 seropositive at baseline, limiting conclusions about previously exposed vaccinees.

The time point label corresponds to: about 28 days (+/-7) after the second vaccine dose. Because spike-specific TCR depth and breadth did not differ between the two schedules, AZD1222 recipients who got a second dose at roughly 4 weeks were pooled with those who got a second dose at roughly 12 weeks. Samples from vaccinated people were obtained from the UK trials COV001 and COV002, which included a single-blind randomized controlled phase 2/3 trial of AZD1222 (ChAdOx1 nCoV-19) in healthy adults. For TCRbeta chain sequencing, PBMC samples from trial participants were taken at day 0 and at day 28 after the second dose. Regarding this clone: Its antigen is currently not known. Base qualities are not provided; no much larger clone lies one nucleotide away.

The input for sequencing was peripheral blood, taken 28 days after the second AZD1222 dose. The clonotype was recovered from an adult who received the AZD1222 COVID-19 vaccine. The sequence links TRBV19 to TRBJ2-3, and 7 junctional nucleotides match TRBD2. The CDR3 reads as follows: CASSIVGLVPDTQYF. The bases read TGTGCCAGTAGTATCGTCGGACTAGTCCCAGATACGCAGTATTTT.